This T cell receptor (beta chain) was identified in a study of type 1 regulatory T cells. The overall study: An in vitro protocol generated T-allo10, a Tr1-enriched, alloantigen-specific CD4 T cell product. Findings and caveats of the study: Compared with non-Tr1 cells, Tr1 cells showed a narrower TCR repertoire.

Trimming cost V 3 bases and J 0 bases, with 3 bases left between them. Germline CDR1 is KGHSH and CDR2 is LQKENI. This CDR3 has 12 residues. There are a few counts of this clonotype. The antigen is not known. Using its own MiXCR run on the reads, TCRdb lists one record per CDR3 protein. Counted here are some 71,000 distinct CDR3 sequences, less than 25% occurring once; the ten biggest clones make up more than 7.5%. The specimen was cultured type 1 regulatory T (Tr1) cells, either the whole culture or a sorted fraction (not recorded which). The chain couples TRBV18 to TRBJ2-7, with D uncertain. The receptor was isolated from a human donor in good health. The CDR3 DNA follows: TGTGCCAGCTCACCGAGCTCCTACGAGCAGTACTTC. Translated: CASSPSSYEQYF.